Listed below are T cell receptor beta chains from one sample, sequenced in a study of T cell responses to AZD1222 COVID-19 vaccine. Data came from immunoSEQ multiplex PCR; TCRdb stores just in-frame clones and leaves some out. The sample gives some 110,000 clones, over 75% of which show up once; about 8.7% is in the top ten. The sample consisted of peripheral blood, taken on day 0 of AZD1222 vaccination. Receptors originate from an adult in good health. Each CDR3 is given with its conserved first and last residue. The D gene is left open where the match is weak. Clone sizes are given selectively: once, few, many, or a class where the clone is expanded.

v_call,j_call,d_call,clone_size,cdr3_nt,cdr3_aa
TRBV28,TRBJ1-4,TRBD1,-,TGTGCCAGCAGGCCTACTTCAGGGGGCGTAGGAGCAAAACTGTTTTTT,CASRPTSGGVGAKLFF
TRBV28,TRBJ1-6,-,once,TGTGCCAGCAGTAATATGGCCGGACGGAAACTTAGCTCCTATAATTCACCCCTCCACTTT,CASSNMAGRKLSSYNSPLHF
TRBV2,TRBJ1-1,TRBD1,once,TGTGCCAGCAGCGCCATGGGACAGGGCAACACTGAAGCTTTCTTT,CASSAMGQGNTEAFF
TRBV24-1,TRBJ2-5,-,once,TGTGCCACCAGTGACCCCGGGCAAGAGACCCAGTACTTC,CATSDPGQETQYF
TRBV19,TRBJ2-7,TRBD1,-,TGTGCCAGTAGTATCAGTGGACAGGGGGCCTACGAGCAGTACTTC,CASSISGQGAYEQYF
TRBV28,TRBJ1-2,-,-,TGTGCCAGCAGTTTTAGTATCCCGTCGGGCTACACCTTC,CASSFSIPSGYTF
TRBV5-6,TRBJ1-2,-,-,TGTGCCAGCAGCTTGACGGCAGGGTGGTCGGCTAACTATGGCTACACCTTC,CASSLTAGWSANYGYTF
TRBV2,TRBJ1-4,-,-,TGTGCCAGCGCGAGCCTCTCGGGGTCTAATGAAAAACTGTTTTTT,CASASLSGSNEKLFF
TRBV6-5,TRBJ2-3,-,once,TGTGCCAGCAGTTACTCAGGGGGACCGGACACAGATACGCAGTATTTT,CASSYSGGPDTDTQYF
TRBV7-2,TRBJ1-1,-,-,TGTGCCAGTCAACGTCCGGGACATACCACTGAAGCTTTCTTT,CASQRPGHTTEAFF
TRBV5-5,TRBJ1-5,-,-,TGTGCCAGCAGCTTGGACAGGGTGGGAAGCAATCAGCCCCAGCATTTT,CASSLDRVGSNQPQHF
TRBV4-2,TRBJ1-4,-,once,TGTGCCAGCAGCACACGAGCCGTCACGGGGCGCGAAAAACTGTTTTTT,CASSTRAVTGREKLFF
TRBV6-5,TRBJ1-1,TRBD1,-,TGTGCCAGCAGTTACCAGACAGGGCGGGGTGAAGCTTTCTTT,CASSYQTGRGEAFF
TRBV5-1,TRBJ2-5,TRBD1,-,TGCGCCAGCAGCTTACTACAGGGGGCGCAGAAGACCCAGTACTTC,CASSLLQGAQKTQYF
TRBV28,TRBJ1-5,-,-,TGTGCCAGCAGTAACTCAGGGATTGGCAATCAGCCCCAGCATTTT,CASSNSGIGNQPQHF
TRBV9,TRBJ1-2,TRBD1,once,TGTGCCAGCAGCTCAGACAGGGCTGGCTACACCTTC,CASSSDRAGYTF
TRBV6-5,TRBJ1-2,-,few,TGTGCCAGCAGTTACTCGATAAGGGGATTTGACTATGGCTACACCTTC,CASSYSIRGFDYGYTF
TRBV6-2/TRBV6-3,TRBJ2-7,TRBD2,-,TGTGCCAGCAGTTACTCGGGAGGGAGACCCTCCTACGAGCAGTACTTC,CASSYSGGRPSYEQYF
TRBV27,TRBJ2-7,-,-,TGTGCCAGCAGTTTGCGGCAGCCGCCCTACGAGCAGTACTTC,CASSLRQPPYEQYF
TRBV13,TRBJ2-1,TRBD2,-,TGTGCCAGCAGCTCCGGACTAGCGGGGGGGCAGGAGCAGTTCTTC,CASSSGLAGGQEQFF
TRBV2,TRBJ1-2,-,-,TGTGCCTCAACAAGTATACCAAACTATGGCTACACCTTC,CASTSIPNYGYTF
TRBV3-1/TRBV3-2,TRBJ1-1,TRBD1,-,TGTGCCAGCAGCCCTGGACAGGGAGGAACTGAAGCTTTCTTT,CASSPGQGGTEAFF
TRBV28,TRBJ2-5,-,-,TGTGCCAGCTCCCCAAGGGAGACCCAGTACTTC,CASSPRETQYF
TRBV28,TRBJ2-7,-,-,TGTGCCAGCAGTCCCCGGGACGGCTACGAGCAGTACTTC,CASSPRDGYEQYF
TRBV28,TRBJ1-2,TRBD1,-,TGTGCCAGCAGGGTACAGGGGGCTTCCTTTGGCTACACCTTC,CASRVQGASFGYTF
TRBV14,TRBJ1-2,-,once,TGTGCCAGCAGCCAAGATGGCCCGGTCGGCTACACCTTC,CASSQDGPVGYTF
TRBV10-3,TRBJ1-5,-,-,TGTGCCATCAGTGAGGAGGGGAGGGGCAATCAGCCCCAGCATTTT,CAISEEGRGNQPQHF
TRBV28,TRBJ1-6,TRBD1,-,TGTGCCAGCAGTGTCGGGACAGGGGGTTTGGATTCACCCCTCCACTTT,CASSVGTGGLDSPLHF
TRBV28,TRBJ1-5,-,once,TGTGCCAGCAGTTTGTCAGGGATTACTCAGCCCCAGCATTTT,CASSLSGITQPQHF
TRBV5-1,TRBJ1-1,-,-,TGCGCCAGCAGCTTGACGATCCTCTCGAACACTGAAGCTTTCTTT,CASSLTILSNTEAFF
TRBV11-2,TRBJ1-3,-,-,TGTGCCAGCAGCTCTCAGTTAGGGGTCTCTGGAAACACCATATATTTT,CASSSQLGVSGNTIYF
TRBV28,TRBJ1-5,-,-,TGTGCCAGCAGTTTTTATAGGGTTAGTCAGCCCCAGCATTTT,CASSFYRVSQPQHF
TRBV28,TRBJ1-1,TRBD1,-,TGTGCCAGCAGGCCCGATCAGGGGGGTGAAGCTTTCTTT,CASRPDQGGEAFF
TRBV4-2,TRBJ1-1,-,-,TGTGCCAGCAGCCAAGAAGTCCGGGCCCCTTTGAACACTGAAGCTTTCTTT,CASSQEVRAPLNTEAFF
TRBV3-1/TRBV3-2,TRBJ2-4,-,-,TGTGCCAGCAGCCAAACCCCCAACATTCAGTACTTC,CASSQTPNIQYF
TRBV3-1/TRBV3-2,TRBJ2-3,TRBD2,-,TGTGCCAGCAGCCCTCGAGCGGGAGGGCCAAATCCTAGCACAGATACGCAGTATTTT,CASSPRAGGPNPSTDTQYF
TRBV6-5,TRBJ2-7,-,-,TGTGCCAGCAGCAAGACAGCGAATAGCTACGAGCAGTACTTC,CASSKTANSYEQYF
TRBV7-2,TRBJ2-1,-,-,TGTGCCAGCAGGCCCGGGGGCTCCTACAATGAGCAGTTCTTC,CASRPGGSYNEQFF
TRBV29-1,TRBJ2-2,TRBD1,-,TGCAGCGGTAGGACAGGGTTCAACACCGGGGAGCTGTTTTTT,CSGRTGFNTGELFF
TRBV15,TRBJ2-2,-,-,TGTGCCACCAGCATCCGAGGGGCCCACACCGGGGAGCTGTTTTTT,CATSIRGAHTGELFF
TRBV9,TRBJ2-1,TRBD2,-,TGTGCCAGCAGCGTGGGACTAGCGGCATACAATGAGCAGTTCTTC,CASSVGLAAYNEQFF
TRBV7-6,TRBJ2-7,-,-,TGTGCCAGCAGCTCTCGGACCGGCGCCTACGAGCAGTACTTC,CASSSRTGAYEQYF
TRBV23-1,TRBJ1-5,-,few,TGCGCCAGCAGTCAATCGAATGGACAGCATAATCAGCCCCAGCATTTT,CASSQSNGQHNQPQHF
TRBV19,TRBJ1-5,TRBD1,once,TGTGCCAGTAGTATAGATCGGACAGGGTATAGCAATCAGCCCCAGCATTTT,CASSIDRTGYSNQPQHF
TRBV5-1,TRBJ2-1,-,-,TGCGCCAGCAGCTTGGGGGCAGGGGGAGGCAATGAGCAGTTCTTC,CASSLGAGGGNEQFF